Shown below are 7 T cell receptor beta chains from a single sample sequenced in a study of identical twins. TCRdb itself ran the 5' RACE reads through MiXCR, one entry per CDR3 protein. The sample has about 530,000 distinct CDR3 sequences, roughly 15% seen once; the top ten hold more than 0.4%. These same records also appear under a second study, on yellow fever vaccine responses in identical twins.

The specimen was CD4+ T cells sorted from blood. The receptors stem from a woman aged 18-35 years in good health.

This rearrangement joins TRBV6-5 to TRBJ1-1; no clear D gene. The CDR3 runs 14 residues. CDR1 MNHEY and CDR2 SVGAGI come from the germline V gene. V dropped 2 bases and J dropped 0 bases, with 7 bases sitting between them. CDR3 loop: CASSYQRMNTEAFF. The CDR3 nucleotides read TGTGCCAGCAGTTACCAACGGATGAACACTGAAGCTTTCTTT.

The chain employs TRBV10-3 and TRBJ2-7, with 9 bases identical to TRBD1. V gave up 2 bases and J gave up 7 bases; unmatched junction bases: 18. The CDR3 has 18 amino acids. Per the germline V gene, CDR1 is ENHRY and CDR2 is SYGVKD. CDR3 region: CAISEIARSGQGGLEQYF. The CDR3 region has the DNA TGTGCCATCAGTGAGATCGCGCGTTCGGGACAGGGTGGGTTGGAGCAGTACTTC.

This clonotype has just a few counts. This sequence joins TRBV3-1 and TRBJ2-7, with TRBD2 matching 12 bases. There are 17 residues in the CDR3. J was trimmed by 0 bases and V by 5 bases; bases with no gene match: 8. Germline CDR1 and CDR2: LGHDT and YNNKEL (reference sequence). This CDR3 reads CASSVTSGSSSSYEQYF. The CDR3 region has the DNA TGTGCCAGCAGCGTGACTAGCGGGAGTTCCAGCTCCTACGAGCAGTACTTC.

This chain joins TRBV2 and TRBJ1-1; 10 bases are shared with TRBD1. CDR3 size: 15 residues. V trimming: 9 bases; J trimming: 4 bases; junction bases outside the gene matches: 11. Germline loops: CDR1 SNHLY, CDR2 FYNNEI. CDR3 sequence: CASRTGQGGSTEAFF. CDR3 nucleotide sequence: TGTGCCAGTCGGACTGGACAGGGGGGAAGCACTGAAGCTTTCTTT.

The V call is TRBV12-3 or TRBV12-4, the J call TRBJ2-7; 15 bases are shared with TRBD2. The V segment lost 6 bases and the J segment 7 bases; nucleotides outside the gene matches: 7. CDR3 length: 15 amino acids. DNA of the CDR3: TGTGCCAGCAGCCCAGGACTAGCGGGAGGGCGGGAGCAGTACTTC. The encoded protein is CASSPGLAGGREQYF.

The chain employs TRBV5-1 and TRBJ2-2; D is unclear. The length of the CDR3 is 13 residues. Germline V CDR1 and CDR2: SGHRS, YFSETQ. V lost 4 bases and J lost 6, with 10 bases in between. CDR3 DNA: TGCGCCAGCAGCCGGTTAGGTCCCGGGGAGCTGTTTTTT. Amino acid sequence: CASSRLGPGELFF.

This clonotype was counted between two and nine times. The V and J genes are TRBV24-1 and TRBJ2-3, with D perhaps assigned TRBD1 or TRBD2 (5 bases each). CDR1 is KGHDR and CDR2 is SFDVKD in the germline V gene. The CDR3 contains 15 residues. The V gene lost 4 bases and the J gene lost 6 bases, with 16 bases spanning the gap. The CDR3 DNA reads TGTGCCACCAGTGACCCCCGGGACCCGGAGGATACGCAGTATTTT. Protein: CATSDPRDPEDTQYF.